The 28 T cell receptor beta chains below were found in one sample sequenced in a study of T cell repertoires in cytomegalovirus infection. TCRdb re-analysed the reads in MiXCR, keeping a single row per CDR3 protein. The sample comprises 300,000 or so distinct CDR3 sequences, roughly a tenth of which are singletons, and over 2.5% rests with the top ten. Sequencing input: PBMCs. These receptors all come from a human donor in good health (CMV status not recorded). Some clones in this sample may be carry-over from other donors' samples.

The chain recombines TRBV28 with TRBJ2-5; the match to TRBD1 covers 7 bases. The CDR3 consists of 15 residues. Germline-derived CDR1 and CDR2 are MDHEN and SYDVKM. J lost 1 base, V lost 4 bases, and 6 bases had no gene match. CDR3 bases: TGTGCCAGCAGTTCGACAGGGACCATCCAAGAGACCCAGTACTTC. It is translated as CASSSTGTIQETQYF.

This clonotype was seen at least ten times. V is TRBV6-2 or TRBV6-3 and J is TRBJ2-7, with 7 nucleotides matching TRBD1. Germline V gives CDR1 MNHEY, CDR2 SVGEGT. The CDR3 is made up of 16 amino acids. V lost 3 bases, J lost 0 bases, and 8 bases stayed unmatched. The CDR3 DNA sequence: TGTGCCAGCAGTTATGACCGGGGACAGAACTCCTACGAGCAGTACGTC. Its translation: CASSYDRGQNSYEQYV.

The table lists this clonotype with many counts. J is TRBJ2-7 and V is TRBV7-2; 9 nucleotides agree with TRBD1. This CDR3 region has 14 residues. CDR1 SGHTA and CDR2 FQGNSA come from the germline V gene. DNA for the CDR3: TGTGCCAGCAGCTCTCACCCGGGACAGGGCGCAATCGACGTC. It is translated as CASSSHPGQGAIDV.

This clonotype has at least ten counts. V is TRBV4-1 and J is TRBJ1-1, with D hard to call. V was clipped by 4 bases and J by 8 bases, with 14 bases between them. The CDR3 runs to 13 residues. Germline V gives CDR1 MGHRA, CDR2 YSYEKL. DNA of the CDR3: TGCGCCAGCAGCCCCCCAGGTCCCGAGGAAGCTTTCTTT. This sequence encodes CASSPPGPEEAFF.

V and J are TRBV18 and TRBJ2-5; D remains ambiguous. The CDR3 runs 14 residues. Germline V CDR1 and CDR2: KGHSH, LQKENI. Trimming left V 3 bases short and J 5 bases short, with 13 bases between. CDR3: CASSPQTGSETQYF. The DNA of the CDR3 is TGTGCCAGCTCACCCCAGACGGGCTCGGAGACCCAGTACTTC.

The sample holds many counts of this clonotype. The chain employs TRBV6-2 or TRBV6-3 and TRBJ2-7, with D perhaps TRBD1 (5 bases). This CDR3 contains 15 residues. The V gene lost 4 bases and the J gene lost 2 bases, with 15 bases spanning the gap. Germline CDR1 is MNHEY and CDR2 is SVGEGT. The CDR3 region is CASSSLQGFAYEQYV. Written as DNA, the CDR3 is TGTGCCAGCAGTTCTCTCCAGGGTTTTGCCTACGAGCAGTACGTC.

This clonotype was observed at least ten times. The chain is built from TRBV7-2 and TRBJ1-2, with 8 bases matching TRBD1. The CDR3 contains 16 residues. The germline CDR1 and CDR2 sequences are SGHTA and FQGNSA. V was pared by 5 bases and J by 4 bases, with 12 bases of the junction left unmatched. CDR3 nucleotide sequence: TGTGCCAGCAGCCCGACCTCGACAGGGGTCTTCTATGGCTACACCTTC. Amino acids: CASSPTSTGVFYGYTF.

This clonotype was recorded at least ten times. The CDR3 sequence is CASTFGQLVETQYF. DNA for the CDR3: TGTGCCAGCACCTTCGGACAGTTGGTCGAGACCCAGTACTTC. The chain employs TRBV12-3 or TRBV12-4 and TRBJ2-5, with D maybe TRBD1 (6 bases). V dropped 7 bases and J dropped 5 bases, with 17 bases sitting between them. There are 14 residues in the CDR3.

The table lists this clonotype with many counts. V usage is TRBV6-2 or TRBV6-3 and J usage is TRBJ2-7; D ambiguous. The CDR3 extends over 12 amino acids. V was trimmed by 2 bases and J by 6 bases, leaving 8 bases between them. The germline gives CDR1 MNHEY, CDR2 SVGEGT. CDR3 in amino acids: CASSYGPSEQYV. The CDR3 DNA is TGTGCCAGCAGTTACGGGCCGAGCGAGCAGTACGTC.

This clonotype was seen ten or more times. The CDR3 DNA follows: TGTGCCAGCAGAAATAGCGGGGCCTACAATGAGCAGTTCTTC. Amino acid sequence: CASRNSGAYNEQFF. The gene calls are TRBV14 and TRBJ2-1; 8 bases align to TRBD2. This CDR3 comprises 14 residues. CDR1 and CDR2 (germline): SGHDN, FVKESK. After removal of 6 bases from V and 2 bases from J, the junction contained 3 bases not matched to a gene.

The chain has TRBV2 and TRBJ2-5, with TRBD1 as a possible D gene (5 bases). CDR3 size: 16 residues. Germline loops: CDR1 SNHLY, CDR2 FYNNEI. V shed 5 bases and J shed 2 bases, with 18 bases lying between them. The CDR3 nucleotides read TGTGCCAGCAGTACTGGATCGGACATCAGGCAAGAGACCCAGTACTTC. Translating gives CASSTGSDIRQETQYF.

This clonotype was detected many times. The chain carries TRBV6-1 and TRBJ2-1; possible D gene TRBD1, 5 bases. The length of the CDR3 is 12 residues. V gave up 6 bases and J gave up 8 bases, with 11 bases separating them. Germline V gene sequence: CDR1 MNHNS, CDR2 SASEGT. DNA for the CDR3: TGTGCCAGCAGCTACAGGTCAGATGAGCAGTTCTTC. This translates into CASSYRSDEQFF.

This clonotype was counted ten times or more. The chain joins TRBV28 to TRBJ1-1, with 8 bases aligning to TRBD1. The CDR3 runs to 11 residues. The V and J ends lost 3 bases and 12 bases, in that order; junction bases with no gene match: 3. CDR1 and CDR2 from the germline V gene are MDHEN and SYDVKM. Here the CDR3 reads CASSFDRGTFF. The CDR3 coding sequence is TGTGCCAGCAGTTTCGACAGGGGAACTTTCTTT.

This clonotype was seen ten or more times. This sequence joins TRBV7-8 and TRBJ1-1, with D unresolved. V was shortened by 7 bases and J by 0 bases, with 18 bases between the two germline ends. CDR1 and CDR2 from the germline V gene are SGHVS and FQNEAQ. The CDR3 length is 16 residues. The CDR3 DNA reads TGTGCCAGCAAAATGCGTCGCGACAACATGAACACTGAAGCTTTCTTT. The encoded protein is CASKMRRDNMNTEAFF.

A few counts support this clonotype. J is TRBJ2-1 and V is TRBV3-1; D gene ambiguous. V was clipped by 6 bases and J by 4 bases, with 16 bases between them. Germline V gene lookup returns CDR1 LGHDT and CDR2 YNNKEL (reference sequence). The CDR3 loop spans 15 amino acids. The CDR3 spells CASSRFSTMYNEQFF. The CDR3 DNA reads as TGTGCCAGCAGTCGTTTCTCAACTATGTACAATGAGCAGTTCTTC.

This clonotype was recorded at least ten times. The chain is built from TRBV29-1 and TRBJ1-2; D is perhaps TRBD1 (6 bases). The length of the CDR3 is 13 residues. The V gene lost 5 bases and the J gene lost 5 bases, with 15 bases spanning the gap. In germline, CDR1 is SQVTM, CDR2 ANQGSEA. This CDR3 is CSVRGAGVYGYTF. The CDR3 DNA reads as TGCAGCGTTCGGGGGGCAGGGGTTTATGGCTACACCTTC.

As regards this clonotype: Given a much more abundant clone one base away, this may be a read error. The chain links TRBV12-5 to TRBJ2-2; no clear D. The ends were cut back, 0 bases at V and 7 bases at J, with 6 bases in the middle. The CDR3 consists of 13 residues. Per the germline V gene, CDR1 is LGHNT and CDR2 is FRNRAP. The CDR3 sequence is CASGLVPHGELFF. The CDR3 coding sequence is TGTGCTAGTGGTTTGGTACCCCACGGGGAGCTGTTTTTT.

This clonotype was seen at least ten times. J is TRBJ1-2 and V is TRBV28; the match to TRBD1 covers 7 bases. Germline CDR1 and CDR2: MDHEN and SYDVKM. CDR3 size: 14 residues. After removal of 6 bases from V and 6 bases from J, the junction contained 10 bases not matched to a gene. The CDR3 sequence: CASRVGGQNNGYTF. The CDR3 DNA reads TGTGCCAGCAGGGTGGGGGGACAGAACAATGGCTACACCTTC.

This chain uses TRBV20-1 with TRBJ1-5; D gene unclear. V lost 6 bases, J lost 6 bases, and 15 bases lay in between. This CDR3 has 13 amino acids. The germline gives CDR1 DFQATT, CDR2 SNEGSKA (reference sequence). CDR3 nucleotide sequence: TGCAGTGCCATTACCGACCCAAGTCAGCCCCAGCATTTT. It is translated as CSAITDPSQPQHF.

This clonotype has a count of ten or more. The gene calls are TRBV7-2 and TRBJ1-1; TRBD1 agrees at 9 bases. Per germline, CDR1 SGHTA and CDR2 FQGNSA. With V trimmed by 3 bases and J by 0 bases, 2 bases remained unmatched. This CDR3 region has 15 residues. As DNA, the CDR3 is TGTGCCAGCAGCTTGACAGGGGGTATGAACACTGAAGCTTTCTTT. As protein: CASSLTGGMNTEAFF.

This clonotype was counted ten times or more. The gene calls are TRBV7-8 and TRBJ2-5, with D unresolved. The length of the CDR3 is 15 residues. Germline CDR1 and CDR2: SGHVS and FQNEAQ. Trimming stripped 1 base from V and 1 base from J, with 10 bases between. The CDR3 DNA reads as TGTGCCAGCAGCTTAGGGTTCGGATTCCAAGAGACCCAGTACTTC. It specifies CASSLGFGFQETQYF.

Ten or more counts support this clonotype. The rearrangement links TRBV6-1 to TRBJ1-4, with D maybe TRBD1 (5 bases). Trimming removed 5 bases at V and 1 base at J, with 17 bases between. This CDR3 contains 17 residues. Germline-derived CDR1 and CDR2 are MNHNS and SASEGT. CDR3 protein: CASSLAGTLRTNEKLFF. The CDR3 DNA is TGTGCCAGCAGTCTCGCTGGGACCCTGAGAACTAATGAAAAACTGTTTTTT.

The chain employs TRBV24-1 and TRBJ2-2; D unresolved. This CDR3 region has 13 residues. Germline-derived CDR1 and CDR2 are KGHDR and SFDVKD. Deletions cut 6 bases from V and 3 bases from J, with 7 bases between. CDR3 region: CATSLAYTGELFF. In DNA, the CDR3 is TGTGCCACCAGTTTGGCTTACACCGGGGAGCTGTTTTTT.

In this sample, this clonotype turned up many times. The CDR3 DNA sequence: TGTGCCAGCAGGACAGGTTACAATGAGCAGTTCTTC. It codes for CASRTGYNEQFF. The V gene is TRBV12-3 or TRBV12-4, the J gene TRBJ2-1, with D maybe TRBD1 (6 bases). Trimming removed 6 bases at V and 4 bases at J, with 7 bases between. This CDR3 has 12 residues.

This chain joins TRBV4-2 and TRBJ1-1, with 7 bases identical to TRBD1. The junction had 6 bases not matched to a gene; V was cut back by 2 bases and J by 0 bases. The CDR3 covers 16 residues. Per the germline V gene, CDR1 is LGHNA and CDR2 is YNFKEQ. CDR3 bases: TGTGCCAGCAGCCAAAACCCGGGACAGCTGAACACTGAAGCTTTCTTT. It codes for CASSQNPGQLNTEAFF.

Only a few counts were recorded for this clonotype. The V and J genes are TRBV24-1 and TRBJ1-5, with 8 bases aligning to TRBD1. The V gene end was trimmed by 9 bases and the J gene end by 5 bases; junction bases not matched to a gene: 8. CDR1 is KGHDR, CDR2 SFDVKD, per germline. This CDR3 contains 14 residues. The CDR3 region has the DNA TGTGCCACCGCTGGGGCAGGGGGCTATCAGCCCCAGCATTTT. Its translation is CATAGAGGYQPQHF.

At least ten counts were recorded for this clonotype. Here the CDR3 reads CASSLKSGRAGELFF. The CDR3 coding sequence is TGTGCCAGCAGTTTAAAGTCCGGACGGGCCGGGGAGCTGTTTTTT. The rearrangement links TRBV28 to TRBJ2-2; D remains unclear. Germline CDR1 is MDHEN and CDR2 is SYDVKM. CDR3 length: 15 residues. V was cut by 2 bases and J by 6 bases, with 13 bases left in between.

This clonotype was found many times. The chain carries TRBV7-2 and TRBJ1-5; D unresolved. V lost 6 bases, J lost 4 bases, and 16 bases lay in between. CDR3 size: 15 residues. The germline V gene encodes CDR1 SGHTA and CDR2 FQGNSA. Written as DNA, the CDR3 is TGTGCCAGCAGTAGGGTGAGGGAGGGAAATCAGCCCCAGCATTTT. Protein sequence: CASSRVREGNQPQHF. The variable domain in full, completed from reference TRBV7-2 and TRBJ1-5, reads GAGVSQSPSNKVTEKGKDVELRCDPISGHTALYWYRQSLGQGLEFLIYFQGNSAPDKSGLPSDRFSAERTGGSVSTLTIQRTQQEDSAVYLCASSRVREGNQPQHFGDGTRLSIL.